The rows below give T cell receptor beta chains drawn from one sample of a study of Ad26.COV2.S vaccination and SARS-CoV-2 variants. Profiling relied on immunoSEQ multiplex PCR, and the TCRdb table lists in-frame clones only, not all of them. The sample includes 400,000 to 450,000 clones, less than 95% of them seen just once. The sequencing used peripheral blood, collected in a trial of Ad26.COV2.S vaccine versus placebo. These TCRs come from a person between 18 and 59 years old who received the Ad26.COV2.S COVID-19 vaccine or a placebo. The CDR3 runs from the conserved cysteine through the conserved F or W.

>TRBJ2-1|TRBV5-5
CASSLTGSYNEQFF
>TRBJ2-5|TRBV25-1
CASSGQPGQGFETQYF
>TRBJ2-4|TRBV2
CASNPIPGNIQYF
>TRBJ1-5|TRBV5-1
CASSLRPADSNQPQHF
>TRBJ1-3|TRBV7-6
CASQGPGNTIYF
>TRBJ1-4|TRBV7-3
CASSLTGATNEKLFF
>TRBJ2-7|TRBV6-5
CASSYLAGVHEQYF
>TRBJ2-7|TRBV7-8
CASSLTDSSYYSYEQYF
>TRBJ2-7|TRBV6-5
CASSRSGSHEQYF
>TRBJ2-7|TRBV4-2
CASSQDYPELQGEQYF
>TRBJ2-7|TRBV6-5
CASTLSTGSYEQYF
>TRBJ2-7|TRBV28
CAHCDRVINEQYF
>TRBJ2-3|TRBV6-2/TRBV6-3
CASSLTRRSTDTQYF
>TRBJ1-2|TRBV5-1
CASSLGPEANYGYTF
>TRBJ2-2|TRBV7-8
CASSPWDRGGTGELFF
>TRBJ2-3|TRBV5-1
CASSSGTSGRARTDTQYF
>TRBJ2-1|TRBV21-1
CASSKGISGNYNEQFF
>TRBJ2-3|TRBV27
CASSFSPDKPTDTQYF
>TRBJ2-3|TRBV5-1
CASSFRAGQSTDTQYF
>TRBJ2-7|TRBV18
CASSPPGLAGGYEQYF
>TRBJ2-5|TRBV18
CASSPTVLAGPETQYF
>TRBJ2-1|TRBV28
CASSLASGYNEQFF
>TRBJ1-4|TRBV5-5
CASTLHPRQVTNEKLFF
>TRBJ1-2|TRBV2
CASSERGPVYGYTF